What follows is one T cell receptor (beta chain) and its context. Its antigen is currently unknown. From germline, CDR1 is MNHEY and CDR2 SVGAGI. The CDR3 totals 16 residues. V was pared by 0 bases and J by 4 bases, with 15 bases between. The data are from a study of cytomegalovirus exposure and HLA in healthy donors. The primer mix had 60 Vbeta and 13 Jbeta primers. Libraries were prepared by immunoSEQ multiplex PCR; TCRdb keeps only in-frame clonotypes and omits some of them. The sample lists fewer than 120,000 clones, roughly 86% occurring once. Findings and limits, study-wide: Most TCR beta V segments were productive about 90% or about 30% of the time in an earlier analysis. A missense DCLRE1C variant was associated with V- and J-gene trimming of TCR beta chains in a later analysis, and an independent cohort replicated the association.

V and J are TRBV6-5 and TRBJ1-2; perhaps TRBD1 as D (5 bases). This TCR was recovered from a man aged 40-49 years in good health and CMV-seronegative. Sequencing was carried out using PBMCs. In DNA, the CDR3 is TGTGCCAGCAGTTACTCGAGTTTCGGGGGAATCTATGGCTACACCTTC. Amino acid sequence: CASSYSSFGGIYGYTF.